This T cell receptor (beta chain) was captured in a study of shared clonotypes between healthy human individuals. The overall study: CD8 memory received one plate per donor, CD8 naive two, CD4 memory three and CD4 naive three.

Assay execution took place at the deep level. The repertoire was sequenced with immunoSEQ multiplex PCR; TCRdb's copy has only in-frame clones and lacks some. The sample contains 1.5 million to 2.5 million clones, approximately 94% of which appear only once. Selected positively for CCR7 and CD45RO-negative, naive CD8 cells excluded terminally differentiated effector memory CD45RA+ cells. The sample comprised naive CD8+ T cells sorted from blood. The source is a man between 18 and 29 years old in good health.

The CDR3 sequence: CASSPTGGSYGYTF. In DNA form, the CDR3 reads TGCGCCAGCAGCCCGACAGGGGGGAGCTATGGCTACACCTTC. The chain uses TRBV4-1 and TRBJ1-2, with 9 bases identical to TRBD1. Germline CDR1 MGHRA, CDR2 YSYEKL. The trim removed 4 bases at V and 4 bases at J, leaving 4 bases unmatched. The CDR3 extends over 14 amino acids.